The subject of this entry is one T cell receptor beta chain. Profiled with immunoSEQ multiplex PCR; TCRdb holds only in-frame clones, not every one. This table holds about 20,000 clones, more than 85% found once. The data derive from a study of T cell changes during pregnancy in multiple sclerosis. CDR3 length equals 16 residues. Germline V gene sequence: CDR1 SNHLY, CDR2 FYNNEI. The junction had 11 bases not matched to a gene; V was cut back by 6 bases and J by 4 bases. The specimen was CD8+ T cells from peripheral blood mononuclear cells, collected after pregnancy. The sequence came from a female donor in good health, enrolled as a control in a pregnancy study. This chain links TRBV2 with TRBJ2-3; TRBD2 aligns across 9 bases. CDR3 in amino acids: CASSALAGGFSDTQYF. In DNA, the CDR3 is TGTGCCAGCAGCGCATTGGCGGGGGGGTTTTCAGATACGCAGTATTTT. The full variable domain, rest sourced from reference TRBV2 and TRBJ2-3, is EPEVTQTPSHQVTQMGQEVILRCVPISNHLYFYWYRQILGQKVEFLVSFYNNEISEKSEIFDDQFSVERPDGSNFTLKIRSTKLEDSAMYFCASSALAGGFSDTQYFGPGTRLTVL.